The 11 T cell receptor beta chains reported below all come from one sample, sequenced in a study of cytomegalovirus exposure and HLA in healthy donors. This PCR relied on a set of 60 Vbeta primers and 13 Jbeta primers. TCRdb keeps only in-frame clones here, not all; method: immunoSEQ multiplex PCR. The sample lists 100,000 to 150,000 clones, around 68% seen once, with around 10% in the top ten. Sequenced input: PBMCs. Receptor source: a woman aged 50 to 60 in good health and CMV-seropositive.

The CDR3 DNA reads TGCGCCAGCAGCCAAGAAGTCCTGCGCACTGAAGCTTTCTTT. It specifies CASSQEVLRTEAFF. V is TRBV4-1 and J is TRBJ1-1; D is unresolved. The CDR3 spans 14 residues. Germline CDR1 and CDR2: MGHRA and YSYEKL. The V end lost 0 bases, the J end lost 4 bases, and 9 bases lay between the germline ends.

This chain connects TRBV28 to TRBJ1-5, with D perhaps TRBD1 (6 bases). In germline, CDR1 is MDHEN, CDR2 SYDVKM. V was pared by 3 bases and J by 6 bases, with 12 bases between. This CDR3 is 14 amino acids long. The CDR3 region is CASSFPQGSQPQHF. The CDR3 DNA sequence: TGTGCCAGCAGTTTCCCACAGGGTAGTCAGCCCCAGCATTTT. The entire variable domain, with the rest obtained from reference TRBV28 and TRBJ1-5, is as follows: DVKVTQSSRYLVKRTGEKVFLECVQDMDHENMFWYRQDPGLGLRLIYFSYDVKMKEKGDIPEGYSVSREKKERFSLILESASTNQTSMYLCASSFPQGSQPQHFGDGTRLSIL.

The chain carries TRBV30 and TRBJ2-2, with a possible D match to TRBD1 (6 bases). Germline V gene lookup returns CDR1 GTSNPN and CDR2 SVGIG (reference sequence). This CDR3 is built from 17 residues. Trimming cost V 1 base and J 4 bases, with 19 bases left between them. CDR3 DNA sequence: TGTGCCTGGAGTGGACCCCCCACAGGGTGGGGCACCGGGGAGCTGTTTTTT. This encodes CAWSGPPTGWGTGELFF.

V is TRBV7-2 and J is TRBJ2-5, with a tentative D call TRBD1 (6 bases). Germline V gene sequence: CDR1 SGHTA, CDR2 FQGNSA. There are 13 residues in the CDR3. The V end was cut by 6 bases, the J end by 5 bases, with 13 bases between. This chain's CDR3 is CASSREGVETQYF. The CDR3, as DNA: TGTGCCAGCAGTCGTGAGGGGGTGGAGACCCAGTACTTC.

The chain links TRBV6-5 to TRBJ2-3; TRBD1 is a possible D gene (6 bases). The germline V and J ends were trimmed by 6 bases and 6 bases, with 19 bases remaining between them. This CDR3 has 15 amino acids. Germline V gives CDR1 MNHEY, CDR2 SVGAGI. CDR3 sequence: CASRPQGEAVDTQYF. Written as DNA, the CDR3 is TGTGCCAGCAGACCACAGGGAGAGGCCGTGGATACGCAGTATTTT.

The sample holds one count of this clone. The chain employs TRBV27 and TRBJ1-2; D call uncertain. Germline values: CDR1 MNHEY, CDR2 SMNVEV (reference sequence). This CDR3 is built from 14 residues. V lost 6 bases to trimming and J lost 2 bases, with 13 bases between them. The CDR3 sequence: CASSTLGENYGYTF. The DNA for the CDR3 is TGTGCCAGCAGCACTCTTGGAGAGAACTATGGCTACACCTTC.

Only a few counts were recorded for this clone. This rearrangement joins TRBV4-2 to TRBJ1-2, with D unresolved. Germline lookup yields CDR1 LGHNA and CDR2 YNFKEQ. The CDR3 is 17 amino acids. V was pared by 0 bases and J by 4 bases, with 18 bases between. CDR3 DNA: TGTGCCAGCAGCCAAGATGAGTCCAGCGTTGGATCCTATGGCTACACCTTC. Protein product: CASSQDESSVGSYGYTF.

The genes are TRBV5-8 and TRBJ2-5; 11 bases agree with TRBD1. The J call may be in error: the DNA end matches TRBJ2-7 better. Germline CDR1 reads SGHTS; CDR2 reads YDEGEE. This CDR3 is built from 14 residues. CDR3 nucleotides: TGTGCCAGCAGCTTGGGGACAGGGGGCCACGAGCAGTACTTC. Its protein is CASSLGTGGHEQYF.

The table lists this clone with a count of one. The genes are TRBV4-3 and TRBJ2-1, with a weak D call TRBD1 (5 bases). Trimming cost V 0 bases and J 1 base, with 13 bases left between them. Per germline, CDR1 LGHNA and CDR2 YSLEER. The length of the CDR3 is 17 residues. The chain's CDR3 is CASSQDRGPGSYNEQFF. CDR3 nucleotides: TGCGCCAGCAGCCAAGATAGGGGCCCTGGATCCTACAATGAGCAGTTCTTC.

The chain employs TRBV6-6 and TRBJ1-2; weak D call: TRBD1 (6 bases). Trimming took 6 bases from V and 4 from J, leaving 18 bases between them. Germline V gene lookup returns CDR1 MNHNY and CDR2 SVGAGI (reference sequence). CDR3 length: 15 amino acids. Written as DNA, the CDR3 is TGTGCCAGCAGACCCCATACAGGGCCGGGCTATGGCTACACCTTC. Translation gives CASRPHTGPGYGYTF.

This clone showed up just once. In DNA, the CDR3 is TGTGCCAGCAGTACACGGACAGGAGAAGCTTTCTTT. It encodes CASSTRTGEAFF. V is TRBV28 and J is TRBJ1-1, with 7 bases identical to TRBD1. The CDR3 is 12 amino acids. V lost 5 bases and J lost 8; bases outside the gene matches: 5. CDR1 and CDR2 from the germline V gene are MDHEN and SYDVKM. The entire variable domain, with the rest obtained from reference TRBV28 and TRBJ1-1, is as follows: DVKVTQSSRYLVKRTGEKVFLECVQDMDHENMFWYRQDPGLGLRLIYFSYDVKMKEKGDIPEGYSVSREKKERFSLILESASTNQTSMYLCASSTRTGEAFFGQGTRLTVV.